What follows are 17 T cell receptor beta chains derived from one specimen sequenced in a study of CD8+CD57+ T cells in acquired aplastic anemia (dated by TCRdb to 2017 to 2018). The reads were generated on an Illumina HiSeq 2000. Genomic DNA was used as template for profiling of TCR beta VDJ combinations and CDR3 sequences. TCRdb reran the public reads through fastp at Q25 and MiXCR, keeping productive beta chains. When rows share a CDR3 protein, they turn into one entry using the most common DNA and genes. The sample records approximately 98,000 distinct CDR3 sequences, roughly 50% of which are singletons. Of the sample, 30% to 35% is held by the ten largest clones. The sample taken for sequencing was sorted CD4+, CD8+, or CD8+CD57+ T cells (not recorded which) from PBMCs. These TCRs come from a human donor in good health, serving as a control.

As to this clonotype: A junction end diverges from the germline sequence, so it may reflect a read error. The chain carries TRBV10-1 and TRBJ2-7; 7 nucleotides agree with TRBD1. The CDR3 is made up of 14 amino acids. Per the germline V gene, CDR1 is WNHNN and CDR2 is SYGVQD (reference sequence). The CDR3: CSSSLRGTVYEQYF. The CDR3 region has the DNA TGCTCCAGCAGTTTGAGGGGGACAGTCTACGAGCAGTACTTC.

This clonotype was seen a handful of times. Relative to the germline gene, one junction end is altered; a read error may explain this. The rearrangement links TRBV7-7 to TRBJ2-1; D is uncertain. Germline V gives CDR1 SSHAT, CDR2 FNYEAQ (reference sequence). The CDR3 sequence is 13 residues long. CDR3: CASSLEHHNEQFF. For the CDR3, the DNA is TGTGCTAGCAGCTTAGAACATCACAATGAGCAGTTCTTC.

A word on this clonotype: The junction does not match germline at one end; this may be a read error. This chain uses TRBV10-2 with TRBJ1-6; TRBD1 might be the D (5 bases). CDR1 is WSHSY, CDR2 SAAADI, per germline. The CDR3 runs 9 residues. CDR3 loop: CASSKWGGF. The DNA of the CDR3 is TGCGCCAGCAGTAAATGGGGGGGATTT.

In nucleotides, the CDR3 is TGTGCCAGCAGTTACTCCCTAGGGGGAGGTCAGTACTTC. This translates into CASSYSLGGGQYF. This chain connects TRBV25-1 to TRBJ2-4, with D perhaps being TRBD1 or TRBD2 (6 bases each). The CDR3 extends over 13 amino acids. Deletions cut 5 bases from V and 12 bases from J, with 17 bases between. CDR1 and CDR2 from the germline V gene are MGHDK and SYGVNS.

Regarding this clonotype: A much larger clone sits a single nucleotide away, making a read error possible. This chain connects TRBV6-5 to TRBJ1-1, with D hard to call. This CDR3 contains 14 residues. Trimming cost V 4 bases and J 4 bases, with 13 bases left between them. CDR1 and CDR2 (germline): MNHEY, SVGAGI. This CDR3 is CASSCSTHGTEAFF. CDR3 DNA: TGTGCCAGCAGTTGCTCCACGCATGGCACTGAAGCTTTCTTT.

This clonotype was detected only a few times. The genes are TRBV20-1 and TRBJ2-3, with 13 bases that match TRBD2. The CDR3 length is 13 residues. Germline lookup yields CDR1 DFQATT and CDR2 SNEGSKA (reference sequence). The junction had 1 base not matched to a gene; V was cut back by 6 bases and J by 4 bases. CDR3 sequence reads: CSAGLAGADTQYF. The CDR3, as DNA: TGCAGTGCCGGACTAGCGGGGGCAGATACGCAGTATTTT.

Many counts were recorded for this clonotype. This rearrangement joins TRBV7-2 to TRBJ1-2; 10 bases are a match to TRBD1. The CDR3 length is 15 residues. J was trimmed by 3 bases and V by 3 bases; bases with no gene match: 4. Germline V CDR1 and CDR2: SGHTA, FQGNSA. This CDR3 reads CASSLTGGADYGYTF. The CDR3 DNA is TGTGCCAGCAGCTTGACAGGGGGCGCCGACTATGGCTACACCTTC.

This clonotype was counted at least ten times. This chain connects TRBV7-8 to TRBJ1-6; TRBD1 matches 7 bases. This CDR3 is 15 amino acids long. Germline loops: CDR1 SGHVS, CDR2 FQNEAQ. The trim removed 4 bases at V and 10 bases at J, leaving 10 bases unmatched. CDR3 DNA sequence: TGTGCCAGCAGCTACAGACAGGGCGTGAACTCACCCCTCCACTTT. Its protein product is CASSYRQGVNSPLHF.

This clonotype was recorded once. This chain joins TRBV25-1 and TRBJ1-3, with 8 positions matching TRBD1. J lost 0 bases, V lost 4 bases, and 5 bases had no gene match. In germline, CDR1 is MGHDK, CDR2 SYGVNS. The CDR3 sequence is 16 residues long. CDR3 in amino acids: CASSGTDRASGNTIYF. The DNA of the CDR3 is TGTGCCAGCAGTGGGACGGACAGGGCCTCTGGAAACACCATATATTTT.

This clonotype was picked up many times. The chain has TRBV29-1 and TRBJ2-1, with 11 bases aligning to TRBD2. V dropped 5 bases and J dropped 2; count of bases not matched to a gene: 11. CDR3 size: 17 residues. CDR1 and CDR2 from the germline V gene are SQVTM and ANQGSEA. CDR3 residues: CSVLYSGGGTAYNEQFF. CDR3 DNA: TGCAGCGTTTTATATAGCGGGGGGGGAACCGCCTACAATGAGCAGTTCTTC.

The rearrangement uses TRBV5-1 and TRBJ1-1, with D possibly being TRBD1 (5 bases). The CDR3 consists of 14 residues. V was shortened by 4 bases and J by 0 bases, with 10 bases between the two germline ends. In germline, CDR1 is SGHRS, CDR2 YFSETQ. CDR3 protein: CASSEQDLNTEAFF. Here the CDR3 DNA reads TGCGCCAGCAGCGAACAGGACTTGAACACTGAAGCTTTCTTT.

This clonotype came up once. The V and J genes are TRBV2 and TRBJ1-1; a possible D gene is TRBD1 (5 bases). Trimming left V 8 bases short and J 2 bases short, with 9 bases between. CDR1 and CDR2 from the germline V gene are SNHLY and FYNNEI. This CDR3 has 12 amino acids. CDR3 nucleotide sequence: TGTGCCAGCGGTTGGACAAACACTGAAGCTTTCTTT. This translates into CASGWTNTEAFF.

This clonotype came up many times. A much larger clone is a single base away; this may be a read error. The V and J genes are TRBV2 and TRBJ2-7, with a tentative D call TRBD1 (5 bases). Germline values: CDR1 SNHLY, CDR2 FYNNEI. The CDR3 is made up of 16 amino acids. The CDR3 nucleotides read TGTGCCAGCAGTGTAGAATGGGCAGGGCAGACAATACCCTACAGCTTC. The encoded protein is CASSVEWAGQTIPYSF. The whole variable domain, remainder taken from reference TRBV2 and TRBJ2-7, is EPEVTQTPSHQVTQMGQEVILRCVPISNHLYFYWYRQILGQKVEFLVSFYNNEISEKSEIFDDQFSVERPDGSNFTLKIRSTKLEDSAMYFCASSVEWAGQTIPYSFGPGTRLTVT.

This sequence joins TRBV6-5 and TRBJ2-3; D gene ambiguous. Germline V gives CDR1 MNHEY, CDR2 SVGAGI. The CDR3 runs to 12 residues. Trimming took off 0 bases at V and 8 bases at J, with 6 bases between the two ends. The CDR3 DNA is TGTGCCAGCAGTTACTCTGCAGCTACGCAGTATTTT. This translates into CASSYSAATQYF.

This clonotype has just a few counts. The chain uses TRBV2 and TRBJ2-7; no reliable D call. The V gene's germline CDR1 is SNHLY and CDR2 FYNNEI. The CDR3 contains 14 residues. Trimming shortened V by 6 bases and J by 3 bases, and 15 bases separated the two germline ends. As DNA, the CDR3 is TGTGCCAGCAGCGTTGGTGGGCAGTTCTACGAGCAGTACTTC. Protein sequence: CASSVGGQFYEQYF.

V is TRBV19 and J is TRBJ1-6; D perhaps matches TRBD1 (5 bases). V was shortened by 4 bases and J by 8 bases, with 15 bases between the two germline ends. The CDR3 covers 15 residues. CDR1 is LNHDA and CDR2 is SQIVND in the germline V gene (reference sequence). The CDR3 DNA is TGTGCCAGTAGTAGCAGCTCGGGGGGTGATTCACCCCTCCACTTT. It translates to CASSSSSGGDSPLHF.

The chain has TRBV19 and TRBJ1-5, with D perhaps TRBD1 (5 bases). Germline V CDR1 and CDR2: LNHDA, SQIVND (reference sequence). There are 16 residues in the CDR3. Trimming removed 7 bases from V and 4 bases from J, with 20 bases in between. CDR3 residues: CASTPMGQGLNQPQHF. In DNA, the CDR3 is TGTGCCAGTACACCGATGGGGCAGGGCCTAAATCAGCCCCAGCATTTT. Using reference TRBV19 and TRBJ1-5 for the parts outside the CDR3, the full variable domain is DGGITQSPKYLFRKEGQNVTLSCEQNLNHDAMYWYRQDPGQGLRLIYYSQIVNDFQKGDIAEGYSVSREKKESFPLTVTSAQKNPTAFYLCASTPMGQGLNQPQHFGDGTRLSIL.